Listed here are 17 T cell receptor beta chains from one sample, sequenced in a study of a mutant IDH1 vaccine in newly diagnosed glioma. Their specific antigens are unknown. The time point is: week 5, during vaccination. A single vaccine dose contained 300 ug of mutant IDH1 20-mer peptide, and topical imiquimod was used with it. The method was immunoSEQ multiplex PCR; TCRdb's version includes in-frame clones alone and lacks a portion of them. The sample yields 75,000 to 80,000 clones, roughly 90% seen once. The material sequenced was PBMCs, taken from a glioma patient whose treatment included an IDH1 peptide vaccine. The receptors were gathered from a woman aged 45-65 years with glioma.

This sequence joins TRBV9 and TRBJ1-2, with a tentative D call TRBD1 (6 bases). The CDR3 totals 17 residues. In germline, CDR1 is SGDLS, CDR2 YYNGEE. The V end was cut by 0 bases, the J end by 4 bases, with 19 bases between. CDR3 coding DNA: TGTGCCAGCAGCGTAGAAAAGGGGACAAAGCCATTCTATGGCTACACCTTC. Its translation: CASSVEKGTKPFYGYTF.

This chain joins TRBV15 and TRBJ2-7, with no clear D. Germline V gene sequence: CDR1 LNHNV, CDR2 YYDKDF (reference sequence). The CDR3 has 14 amino acids. The ends were cut back, 1 base at V and 7 bases at J, with 14 bases in the middle. The CDR3: CATSRGQSGREQYF. The DNA of the CDR3 is TGTGCCACCAGCAGAGGCCAAAGTGGGCGGGAGCAGTACTTC. The full variable domain, completed using reference TRBV15 and TRBJ2-7, is DAMVIQNPRYQVTQFGKPVTLSCSQTLNHNVMYWYQQKSSQAPKLLFHYYDKDFNNEADTPDNFQSRRPNTSFCFLDIRSPGLGDTAMYLCATSRGQSGREQYFGPGTRLTVT.

CDR3: CASSAPGRSTNEKLFF. CDR3 DNA: TGTGCCAGCAGTGCCCCGGGGCGGTCAACTAATGAAAAACTGTTTTTT. The J gene is TRBJ1-4, the V gene TRBV6-4; perhaps TRBD1 as D (5 bases). Trimming pared 4 bases from V and 0 bases from J, leaving 12 bases between. The CDR3 is 16 amino acids. From germline, CDR1 is MRHNA and CDR2 SNTAGT.

The chain is built from TRBV9 and TRBJ2-5; TRBD1 agrees at 9 bases. The tail of the sequence fits TRBJ2-7 better, so the J call may be wrong. The germline gives CDR1 SGDLS, CDR2 YYNGEE. This CDR3 spans 15 amino acids. The CDR3 loop reads CASSVEGQGNYEQYF. The CDR3 DNA reads as TGTGCCAGCAGCGTAGAGGGACAGGGAAACTACGAGCAGTACTTC.

The chain joins TRBV28 to TRBJ2-5, with unresolved D. This CDR3 has 13 amino acids. Trimming removed 1 base from V and 4 bases from J, with 7 bases in between. Germline lookup yields CDR1 MDHEN and CDR2 SYDVKM. The CDR3 DNA reads TGTGCCAGCAGTTTATCGGCAGGAGAGACCCAGTACTTC. Translation gives CASSLSAGETQYF.

The rearrangement joins TRBV6-5 to TRBJ1-1; TRBD1 is a possible D gene (5 bases). V lost 5 bases and J 1 base, leaving 11 bases between the germline ends. The germline V gene encodes CDR1 MNHEY and CDR2 SVGAGI. This CDR3 contains 14 residues. In nucleotides, the CDR3 is TGTGCCAGCAGTCTAGGGGAGGCGAACACTGAAGCTTTCTTT. Its translation is CASSLGEANTEAFF.

This chain connects TRBV5-1 to TRBJ2-7, with D perhaps TRBD2 (6 bases). The CDR3 consists of 14 residues. The germline CDR1 and CDR2 sequences are SGHRS and YFSETQ. V was trimmed by 4 bases and J by 0 bases, leaving 11 bases between them. CDR3 sequence: CASSPRDGSYEQYF. The DNA for the CDR3 is TGCGCCAGCAGCCCGCGGGACGGCTCCTACGAGCAGTACTTC.

As for this clone: Distinct nucleotide sequences in the sample also encode this CDR3. This chain connects TRBV7-2 to TRBJ2-3; D is possibly TRBD2 (6 bases). The germline V gene encodes CDR1 SGHTA and CDR2 FQGNSA. This CDR3 spans 17 amino acids. Trimming cost V 9 bases and J 0 bases, with 22 bases left between them. The CDR3, as DNA: TGTGCCAGTACCCCCGGGGGAGGAATTACTAGCACAGATACGCAGTATTTT. Translating it yields CASTPGGGITSTDTQYF.

The chain has TRBV30 and TRBJ1-3; 8 positions match TRBD1. The germline V gene encodes CDR1 GTSNPN and CDR2 SVGIG (reference sequence). This CDR3 spans 15 amino acids. J was trimmed by 4 bases and V by 0 bases; bases with no gene match: 5. The CDR3 loop reads CAWSVGQGRGNTIYF. As DNA, the CDR3 is TGTGCCTGGAGTGTAGGACAGGGAAGGGGAAACACCATATATTTT.

The CDR3 nucleotides read TGTGCCAGCAGCCTCGACAGGGCCAGCACAGATACGCAGTATTTT. Amino acids: CASSLDRASTDTQYF. This chain connects TRBV5-4 to TRBJ2-3; 7 positions agree with TRBD1. The CDR3 covers 15 residues. Germline V lookup: CDR1 SGHNT, CDR2 YYREEE (reference sequence). V lost 4 bases to trimming and J lost 0 bases; unmatched junction nucleotides: 5.

The gene calls are TRBV19 and TRBJ1-2; D not certain. The CDR3 is 13 residues long. From germline, CDR1 is LNHDA and CDR2 SQIVND (reference sequence). V lost 6 bases to trimming and J lost 8 bases, with 16 bases between them. The CDR3 bases are TGTGCCAGTAGAGAGTCAAGGGCCTGGGGCTACACCTTC. This sequence encodes CASRESRAWGYTF.

The genes are TRBV10-1 and TRBJ2-1, with TRBD1 identical over 7 bases. The junction had 13 bases not matched to a gene; V was cut back by 3 bases and J by 8 bases. CDR1 is WNHNN and CDR2 is SYGVQD in the germline V gene (reference sequence). The CDR3 has 16 amino acids. This CDR3 is CASSDSGTAQGYEQFF. Here the CDR3 DNA reads TGCGCCAGCAGTGATTCCGGGACAGCTCAGGGTTATGAGCAGTTCTTC.

This chain uses TRBV28 with TRBJ1-5, with TRBD1 matching 7 bases. This CDR3 contains 15 residues. Germline CDR1 is MDHEN and CDR2 is SYDVKM. V lost 5 bases and J lost 1; bases outside the gene matches: 5. The CDR3 sequence is CASSNRGESNQPQHF. As DNA, the CDR3 is TGTGCCAGCAGTAACAGGGGAGAAAGCAATCAGCCCCAGCATTTT.

The chain uses TRBV9 and TRBJ2-1, with 7 bases fitting TRBD2. Trimming removed 3 bases from V and 0 bases from J; junction bases left unmatched: 3. This CDR3 is 15 amino acids long. CDR1 and CDR2 from the germline V gene are SGDLS and YYNGEE. The CDR3 nucleotides are TGTGCCAGCAGCGACTTAGCGGGCTCCTACAATGAGCAGTTCTTC. It encodes CASSDLAGSYNEQFF.

V gene TRBV4-1 combines with J gene TRBJ2-7; D might be TRBD1 (6 bases). With 6 bases removed from V and 0 bases from J, the gap between germline ends came to 15 bases. The CDR3 is 15 residues long. In germline, CDR1 is MGHRA, CDR2 YSYEKL. The CDR3 loop is CASRVGTSSSYEQYF. Written as DNA, the CDR3 is TGCGCCAGCAGAGTGGGGACATCCAGCTCCTACGAGCAGTACTTC.

The rearrangement joins TRBV5-4 to TRBJ2-2; D is undetermined. Germline assignment: CDR1 SGHNT and CDR2 YYREEE (reference sequence). The CDR3 covers 14 residues. The V gene lost 4 bases and the J gene lost 6 bases, with 13 bases spanning the gap. DNA of the CDR3: TGTGCCAGCAGCGCCCTAAAGAAGGCCGGGGAGCTGTTTTTT. It specifies CASSALKKAGELFF.

The chain employs TRBV5-5 and TRBJ2-4, with D perhaps TRBD1 (6 bases). Trimming took off 4 bases at V and 5 bases at J, with 13 bases between the two ends. This CDR3 is 14 amino acids long. CDR1 and CDR2 (germline): SGHKS, YYEKEE (reference sequence). The CDR3 spells CASSPGTSENIQYF. CDR3 nucleotides: TGTGCCAGCAGCCCTGGGACATCGGAAAACATTCAGTACTTC.